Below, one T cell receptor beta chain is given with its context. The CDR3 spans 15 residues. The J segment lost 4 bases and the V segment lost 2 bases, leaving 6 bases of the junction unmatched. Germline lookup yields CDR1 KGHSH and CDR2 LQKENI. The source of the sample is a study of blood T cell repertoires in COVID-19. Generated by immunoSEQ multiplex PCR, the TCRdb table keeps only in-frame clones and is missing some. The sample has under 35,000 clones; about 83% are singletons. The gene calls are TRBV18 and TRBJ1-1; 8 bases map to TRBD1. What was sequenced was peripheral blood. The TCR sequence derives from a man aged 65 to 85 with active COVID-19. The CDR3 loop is CASSPADRGFTEAFF. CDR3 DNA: TGTGCCAGCTCACCAGCCGACAGGGGATTCACTGAAGCTTTCTTT.